This T cell receptor beta chain comes out of a study of blood T cell repertoires in COVID-19. Overall study: Donors in the United States, Italy and Spain gave samples during acute or convalescent COVID-19. PBMCs, B-cell-depleted T cells, or T cells were the source of the cDNA or gDNA that made up the material.

CDR1 and CDR2 from the germline V gene are MNHEY and SMNVEV (reference sequence). Trimming took 8 bases from V and 7 from J, leaving 15 bases between them. This CDR3 contains 12 residues. Donors in Cohort 3 who had recovered were those with two negative PCRs, healthcare professional clearance, or resolution of their symptoms. Generated by immunoSEQ multiplex PCR, the TCRdb table keeps only in-frame clones and is missing some. The table shows approximately 490,000 clones, with about 90% occurring only once. Source material: PBMCs or T cells enriched from blood (not recorded which). This chain joins TRBV27 and TRBJ2-7; tentative D call: TRBD2 (5 bases). The source of this sequence is a woman under 30 who had recovered from COVID-19. The CDR3 bases are TGTGCCAGCTCGGCTATCGAGGGTGAGCAGTACTTC. Translation gives CASSAIEGEQYF.